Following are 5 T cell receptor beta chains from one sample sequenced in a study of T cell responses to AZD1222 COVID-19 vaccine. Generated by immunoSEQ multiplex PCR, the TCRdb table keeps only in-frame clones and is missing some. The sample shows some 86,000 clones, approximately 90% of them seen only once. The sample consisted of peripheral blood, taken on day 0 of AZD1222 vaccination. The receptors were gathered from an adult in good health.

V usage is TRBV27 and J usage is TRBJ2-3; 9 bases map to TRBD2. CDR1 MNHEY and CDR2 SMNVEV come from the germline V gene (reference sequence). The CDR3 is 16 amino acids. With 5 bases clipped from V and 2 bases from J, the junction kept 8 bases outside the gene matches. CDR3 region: CASSRLAELVTDTQYF. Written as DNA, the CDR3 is TGTGCCAGCAGTCGACTAGCGGAACTCGTCACAGATACGCAGTATTTT.

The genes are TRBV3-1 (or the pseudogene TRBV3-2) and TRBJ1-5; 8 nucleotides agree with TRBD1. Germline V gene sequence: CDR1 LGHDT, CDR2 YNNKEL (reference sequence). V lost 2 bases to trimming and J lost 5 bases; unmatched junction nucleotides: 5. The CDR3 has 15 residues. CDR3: CASSQRDRPHQPQHF. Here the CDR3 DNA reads TGTGCCAGCAGCCAAAGGGACAGGCCCCATCAGCCCCAGCATTTT.

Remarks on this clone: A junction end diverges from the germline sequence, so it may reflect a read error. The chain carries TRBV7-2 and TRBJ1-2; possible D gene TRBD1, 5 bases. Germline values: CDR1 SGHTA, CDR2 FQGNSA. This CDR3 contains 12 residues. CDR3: CASSPWRGMALF. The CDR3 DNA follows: TGTGCCAGCAGCCCATGGAGGGGCATGGCCCTCTTC.

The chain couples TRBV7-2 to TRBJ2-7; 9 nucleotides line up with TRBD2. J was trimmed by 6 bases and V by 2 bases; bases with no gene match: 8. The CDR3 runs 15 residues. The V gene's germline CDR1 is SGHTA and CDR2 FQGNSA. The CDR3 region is CASSLYVAGEGEQYF. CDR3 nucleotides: TGTGCCAGCAGCTTATATGTAGCGGGAGAGGGCGAGCAGTACTTC.

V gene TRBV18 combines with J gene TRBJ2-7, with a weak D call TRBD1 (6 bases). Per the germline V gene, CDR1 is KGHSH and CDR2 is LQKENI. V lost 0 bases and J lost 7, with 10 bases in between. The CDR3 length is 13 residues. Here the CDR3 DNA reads TGTGCCAGCTCACCACCGTCAGGGGCGGAGCAGTACTTC. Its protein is CASSPPSGAEQYF.